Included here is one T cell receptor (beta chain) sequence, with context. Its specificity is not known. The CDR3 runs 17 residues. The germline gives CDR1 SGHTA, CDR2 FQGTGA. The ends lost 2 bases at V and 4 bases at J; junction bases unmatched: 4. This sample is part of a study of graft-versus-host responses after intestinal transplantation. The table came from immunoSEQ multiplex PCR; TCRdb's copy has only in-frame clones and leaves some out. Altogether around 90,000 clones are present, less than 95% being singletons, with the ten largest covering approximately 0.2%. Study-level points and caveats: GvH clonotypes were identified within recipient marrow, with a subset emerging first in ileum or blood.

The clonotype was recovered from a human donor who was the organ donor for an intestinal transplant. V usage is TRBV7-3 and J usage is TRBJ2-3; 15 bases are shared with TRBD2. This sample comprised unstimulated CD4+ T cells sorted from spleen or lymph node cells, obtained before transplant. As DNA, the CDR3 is TGTGCCAGCAGCTTAGGACTAGCGGGGGGGCTCTCAGATACGCAGTATTTT. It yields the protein CASSLGLAGGLSDTQYF.